This TCR beta chain was recovered during a study of cytomegalovirus exposure and HLA in healthy donors. Across the whole study: Of the donors genotyped, approximately 430 in all, 65% to 90% fell in the Caucasian-associated ancestry cluster.

With respect to this clone: The antigen is not known.

The PCR made use of 60 Vbeta and 13 Jbeta primers. The repertoire was sequenced with immunoSEQ multiplex PCR; TCRdb's copy has only in-frame clones and lacks some. The repertoire holds around 160,000 clones, 65% to 85% seen once, with around 1.6% in the top ten. Germline values: CDR1 SGHTA, CDR2 FQGNSA. The CDR3 runs 14 residues. V was trimmed by 5 bases and J by 5 bases, leaving 15 bases between them. The study's findings and limits: Reports state that TCR beta sequences accurately predicted most subjects' HLA-A and HLA-B alleles. Productive rates of about 87% or about 30% were seen for most TCR beta V segments in an earlier analysis.

Sequenced: PBMCs. The V call is TRBV7-2, the J call TRBJ1-2; D call uncertain. This clonotype was obtained from a woman aged 18-29 years in good health and CMV-seronegative. The DNA for the CDR3 is TGTGCCAGCAGCACCGGAGGGCCAGCATATGGCTACACCTTC. Amino acids: CASSTGGPAYGYTF. The full variable domain, in which reference TRBV7-2 and TRBJ1-2 provide the parts outside the CDR3, is GAGVSQSPSNKVTEKGKDVELRCDPISGHTALYWYRQSLGQGLEFLIYFQGNSAPDKSGLPSDRFSAERTGGSVSTLTIQRTQQEDSAVYLCASSTGGPAYGYTFGSGTRLTVV.